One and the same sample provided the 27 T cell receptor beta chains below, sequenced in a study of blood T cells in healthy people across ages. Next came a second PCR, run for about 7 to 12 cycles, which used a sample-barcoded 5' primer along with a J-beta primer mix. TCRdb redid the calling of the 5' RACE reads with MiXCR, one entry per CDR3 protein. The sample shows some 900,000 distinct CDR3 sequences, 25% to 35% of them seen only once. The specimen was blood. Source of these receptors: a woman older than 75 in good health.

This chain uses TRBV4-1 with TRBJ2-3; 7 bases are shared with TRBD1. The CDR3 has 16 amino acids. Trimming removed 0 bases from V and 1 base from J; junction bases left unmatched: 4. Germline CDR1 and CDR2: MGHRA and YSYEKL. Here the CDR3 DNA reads TGCGCCAGCAGCCAAGACCCCGGGACAGGCACAGATACGCAGTATTTT. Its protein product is CASSQDPGTGTDTQYF.

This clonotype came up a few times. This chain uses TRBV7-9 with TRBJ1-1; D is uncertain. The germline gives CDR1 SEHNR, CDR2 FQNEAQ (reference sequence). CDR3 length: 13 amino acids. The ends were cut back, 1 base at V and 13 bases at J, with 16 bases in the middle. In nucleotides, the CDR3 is TGTGCCAGCAGCTTAGAAGGTGTTCGGAGAAGTTTCTTT. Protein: CASSLEGVRRSFF.

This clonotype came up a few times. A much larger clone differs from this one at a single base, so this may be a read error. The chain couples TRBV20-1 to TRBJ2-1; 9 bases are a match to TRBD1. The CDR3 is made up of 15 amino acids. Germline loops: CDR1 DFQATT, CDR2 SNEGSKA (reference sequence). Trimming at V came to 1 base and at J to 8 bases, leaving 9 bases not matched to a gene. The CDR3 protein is CSARAGTGSRDEQFF. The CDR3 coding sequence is TGCAGTGCTAGAGCCGGGACAGGGTCCCGGGATGAGCAGTTCTTC.

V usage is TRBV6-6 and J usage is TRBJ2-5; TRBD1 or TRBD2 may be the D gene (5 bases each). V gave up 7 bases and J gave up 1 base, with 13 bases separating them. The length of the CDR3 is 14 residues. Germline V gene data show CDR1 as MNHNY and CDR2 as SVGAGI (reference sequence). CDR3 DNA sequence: TGTGCCAGCAAAGTCAATGGGGGCCAAGAGACCCAGTACTTC. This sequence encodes CASKVNGGQETQYF.

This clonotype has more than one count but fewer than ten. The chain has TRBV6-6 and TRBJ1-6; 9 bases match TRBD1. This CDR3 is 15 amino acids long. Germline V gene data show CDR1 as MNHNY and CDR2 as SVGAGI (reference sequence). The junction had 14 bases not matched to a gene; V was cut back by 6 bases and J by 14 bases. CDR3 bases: TGTGCCAGCAGACCTACTCCGGGACAGGGTTTGGCCCTCCACTTT. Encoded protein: CASRPTPGQGLALHF.

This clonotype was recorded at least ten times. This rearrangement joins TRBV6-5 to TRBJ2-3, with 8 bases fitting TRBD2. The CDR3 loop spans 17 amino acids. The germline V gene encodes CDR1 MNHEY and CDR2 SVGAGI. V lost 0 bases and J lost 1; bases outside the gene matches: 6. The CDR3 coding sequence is TGTGCCAGCAGTTACTCGGGGCTAGCGGGTCGCACAGATACGCAGTATTTT. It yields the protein CASSYSGLAGRTDTQYF.

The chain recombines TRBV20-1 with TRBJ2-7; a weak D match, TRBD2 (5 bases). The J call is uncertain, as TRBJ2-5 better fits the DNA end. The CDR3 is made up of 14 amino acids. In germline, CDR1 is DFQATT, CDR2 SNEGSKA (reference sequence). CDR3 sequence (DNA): TGCAGTGCTACCGAATTCGCGGACGGGAAGACCCAGTACTTC. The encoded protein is CSATEFADGKTQYF.

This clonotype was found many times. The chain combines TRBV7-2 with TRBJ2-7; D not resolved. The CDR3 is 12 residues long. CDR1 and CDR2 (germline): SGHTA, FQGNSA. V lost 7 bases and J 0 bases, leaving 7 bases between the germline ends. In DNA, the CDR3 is TGTGCCAGCAATGGTCTCTCCTACGAGCAGTACTTC. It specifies CASNGLSYEQYF.

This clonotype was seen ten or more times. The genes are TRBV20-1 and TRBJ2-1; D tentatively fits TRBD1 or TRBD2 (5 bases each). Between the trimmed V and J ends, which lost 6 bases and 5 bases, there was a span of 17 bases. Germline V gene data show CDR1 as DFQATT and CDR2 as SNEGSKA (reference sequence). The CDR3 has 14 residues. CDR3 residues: CSALRGGLDNEQFF. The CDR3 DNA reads TGCAGTGCCCTGAGGGGCGGGTTGGACAATGAGCAGTTCTTC.

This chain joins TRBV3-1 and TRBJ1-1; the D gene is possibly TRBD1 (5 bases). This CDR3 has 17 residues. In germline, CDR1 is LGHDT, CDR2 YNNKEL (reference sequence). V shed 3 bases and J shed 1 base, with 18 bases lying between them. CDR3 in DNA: TGTGCCAGCAGCCACGCTACAGGAGTTCGAGGGAACACTGAAGCTTTCTTT. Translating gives CASSHATGVRGNTEAFF.

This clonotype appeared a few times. The chain's CDR3 is CASSVRGGEETQYF. The CDR3 DNA follows: TGTGCCAGCAGCGTGCGAGGGGGGGAAGAGACCCAGTACTTC. The J gene is TRBJ2-5, the V gene TRBV12-3 or TRBV12-4; a weak D match, TRBD2 (7 bases). The CDR3 covers 14 residues. V gave up 6 bases and J gave up 3 bases, with 14 bases separating them.

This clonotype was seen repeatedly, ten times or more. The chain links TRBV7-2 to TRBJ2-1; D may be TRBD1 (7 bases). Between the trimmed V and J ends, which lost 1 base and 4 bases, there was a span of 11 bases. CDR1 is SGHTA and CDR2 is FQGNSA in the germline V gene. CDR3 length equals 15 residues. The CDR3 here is CASSLVAGGYNEQFF. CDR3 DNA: TGTGCCAGCAGCTTAGTAGCAGGGGGGTACAATGAGCAGTTCTTC.

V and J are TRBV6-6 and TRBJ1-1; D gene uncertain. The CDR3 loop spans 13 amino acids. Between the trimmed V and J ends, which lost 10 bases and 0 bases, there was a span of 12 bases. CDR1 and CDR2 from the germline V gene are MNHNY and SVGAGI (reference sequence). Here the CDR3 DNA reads TGTGCCAATTCGGCCCAGATGAACACTGAAGCTTTCTTT. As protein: CANSAQMNTEAFF.

The CDR3 loop is CASSPRKGVNTEAFF. Written as DNA, the CDR3 is TGTGCCAGCTCACCGAGGAAGGGGGTGAACACTGAAGCTTTCTTT. The genes are TRBV18 and TRBJ1-1; possible D gene TRBD1, 6 bases. The CDR3 is 15 amino acids. V gave up 3 bases and J gave up 0 bases, with 11 bases separating them. The germline V gene encodes CDR1 KGHSH and CDR2 LQKENI.

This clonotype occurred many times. The CDR3 region has the DNA TGTGCCAGCAGTTACAGGGACACGTTTCGGAATGAGCAGTTCTTC. It is translated as CASSYRDTFRNEQFF. The gene calls are TRBV12-3 or TRBV12-4 and TRBJ2-1; tentative D call: TRBD1 (6 bases). CDR3 length equals 15 residues. Trimming took 4 bases from V and 7 from J, leaving 17 bases between them.

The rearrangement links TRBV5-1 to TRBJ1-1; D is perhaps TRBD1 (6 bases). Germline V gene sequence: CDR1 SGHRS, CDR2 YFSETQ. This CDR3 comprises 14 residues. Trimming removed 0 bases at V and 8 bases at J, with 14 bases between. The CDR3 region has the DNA TGCGCCAGCAGCTTGGGACAGGTAGAGGCCGAAGCTTTCTTT. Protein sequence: CASSLGQVEAEAFF.

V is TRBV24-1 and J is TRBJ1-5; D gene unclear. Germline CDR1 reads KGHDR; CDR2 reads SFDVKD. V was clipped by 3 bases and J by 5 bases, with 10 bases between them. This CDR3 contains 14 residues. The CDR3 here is CATSDPLGDQPQHF. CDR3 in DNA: TGTGCCACCAGTGATCCCCTGGGCGATCAGCCCCAGCATTTT.

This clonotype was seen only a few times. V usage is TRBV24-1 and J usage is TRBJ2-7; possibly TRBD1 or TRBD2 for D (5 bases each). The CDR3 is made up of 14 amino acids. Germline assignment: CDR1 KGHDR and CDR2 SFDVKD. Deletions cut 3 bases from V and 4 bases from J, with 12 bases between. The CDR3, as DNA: TGTGCCACCAGTGATCCCGGGACGGGATACGAGCAGTACTTC. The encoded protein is CATSDPGTGYEQYF.

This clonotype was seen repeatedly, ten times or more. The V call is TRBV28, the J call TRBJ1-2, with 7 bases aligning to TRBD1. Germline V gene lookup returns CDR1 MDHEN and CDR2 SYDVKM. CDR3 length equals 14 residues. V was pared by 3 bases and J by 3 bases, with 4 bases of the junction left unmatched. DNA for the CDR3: TGTGCCAGCAGTTTCTACCAGGGGGACTATGGCTACACCTTC. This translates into CASSFYQGDYGYTF.

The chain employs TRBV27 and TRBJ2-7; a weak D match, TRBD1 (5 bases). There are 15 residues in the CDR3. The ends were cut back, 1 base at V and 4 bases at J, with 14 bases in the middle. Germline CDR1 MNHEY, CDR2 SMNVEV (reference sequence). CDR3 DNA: TGTGCCAGCAGTTTATACCCCTCGACAGTTTACGAGCAGTACTTC. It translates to CASSLYPSTVYEQYF.

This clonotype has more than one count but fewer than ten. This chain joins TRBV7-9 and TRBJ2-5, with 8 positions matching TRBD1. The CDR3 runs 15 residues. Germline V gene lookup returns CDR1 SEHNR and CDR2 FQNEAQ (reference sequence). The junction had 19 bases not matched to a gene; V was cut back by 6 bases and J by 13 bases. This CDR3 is CASSRSGQVKNIRYF. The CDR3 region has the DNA TGTGCCAGCAGTCGATCGGGACAGGTCAAAAACATTCGGTACTTC. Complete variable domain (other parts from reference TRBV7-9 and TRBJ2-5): DTGVSQNPRHKITKRGQNVTFRCDPISEHNRLYWYRQTLGQGPEFLTYFQNEAQLEKSRLLSDRFSAERPKGSFSTLEIQRTEQGDSAMYLCASSRSGQVKNIRYFGPGTRLLVL.

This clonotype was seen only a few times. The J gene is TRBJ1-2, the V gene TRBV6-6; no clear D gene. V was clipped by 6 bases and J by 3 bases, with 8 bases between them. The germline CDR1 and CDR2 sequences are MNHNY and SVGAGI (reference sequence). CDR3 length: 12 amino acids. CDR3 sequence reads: CASSPDYYGYTF. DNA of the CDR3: TGTGCCAGCAGCCCAGACTACTATGGCTACACCTTC.

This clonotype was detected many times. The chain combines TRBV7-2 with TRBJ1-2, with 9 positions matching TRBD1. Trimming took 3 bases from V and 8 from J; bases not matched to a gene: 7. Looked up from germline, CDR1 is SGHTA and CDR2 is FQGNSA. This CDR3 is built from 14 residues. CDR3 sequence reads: CASSLWDRVGGYTF. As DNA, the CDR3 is TGTGCCAGCAGCTTGTGGGACAGGGTTGGGGGCTACACCTTC.

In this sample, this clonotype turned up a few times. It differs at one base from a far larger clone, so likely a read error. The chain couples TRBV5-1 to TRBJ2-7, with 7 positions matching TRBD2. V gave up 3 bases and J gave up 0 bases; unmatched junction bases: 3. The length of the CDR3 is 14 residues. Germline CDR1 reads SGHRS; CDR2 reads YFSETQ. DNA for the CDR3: TGCGCCAGCAGCTGGGGGGGGACCTCCTACGAGCAGTACTTC. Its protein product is CASSWGGTSYEQYF.

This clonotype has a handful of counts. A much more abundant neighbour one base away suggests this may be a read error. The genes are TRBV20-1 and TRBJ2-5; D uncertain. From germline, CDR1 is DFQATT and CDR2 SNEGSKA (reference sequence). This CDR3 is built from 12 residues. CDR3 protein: CRVRGTQETQYF. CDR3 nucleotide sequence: TGCAGGGTCAGAGGCACGCAAGAGACCCAGTACTTC.

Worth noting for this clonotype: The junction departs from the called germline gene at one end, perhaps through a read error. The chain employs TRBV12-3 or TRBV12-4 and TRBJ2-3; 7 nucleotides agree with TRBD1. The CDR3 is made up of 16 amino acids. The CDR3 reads CASSSRQGLSADTEYF. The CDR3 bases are TGTGCCAGCAGTTCCCGACAGGGCTTAAGCGCAGATACGGAGTATTTT.

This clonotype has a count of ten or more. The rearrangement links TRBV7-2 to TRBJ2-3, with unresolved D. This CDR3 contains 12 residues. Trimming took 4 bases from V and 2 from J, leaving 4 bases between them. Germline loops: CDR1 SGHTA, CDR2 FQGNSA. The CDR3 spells CASSSFTDTQYF. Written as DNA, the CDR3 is TGTGCCAGCAGCTCGTTCACAGATACGCAGTATTTT.